This T cell receptor (beta chain) was found in a study of T cells in tuberculosis. Libraries were prepared by immunoSEQ multiplex PCR; TCRdb keeps only in-frame clonotypes and omits some of them. The top ten clones hold about 15% of a sample with around 19,000 clones, 80% to 90% of them seen once. Trimming cost V 5 bases and J 2 bases, with 18 bases left between them. The germline V gene encodes CDR1 MGHRA and CDR2 YSYEKL. This CDR3 contains 17 residues. Material for sequencing was PBMCs. This chain links TRBV4-1 with TRBJ2-2; TRBD2 is a possible D gene (6 bases). This clonotype originated in a donor aged 10 to 29 with latent tuberculosis or without tuberculosis infection. Here the CDR3 reads CASSFPGQLANTGELFF. The CDR3 DNA reads TGCGCCAGCAGCTTTCCGGGGCAACTAGCAAACACCGGGGAGCTGTTTTTT.